Listed below are T cell receptor beta chains from one sample, sequenced in a study of long-term antiretroviral therapy in people with HIV. TCRdb's table, derived via immunoSEQ multiplex PCR, lists solely in-frame clones and lacks some. The data contain around 32,000 clones, about 87% of them singletons. Here the sequenced sample was unsorted PBMCs, taken 3.2 years before starting antiretroviral therapy. The receptors shown here come from a man between 45 and 60 years old with HIV. Both conserved end residues are trimmed from each CDR3.

J: TRBJ2-5; V: TRBV19; CDR3: TYKGDKTQY
J: TRBJ2-7; V: TRBV6-5; CDR3: ASSQAGADYEQY
J: TRBJ1-1; V: TRBV19; CDR3: ASSIVGGDTEAF
J: TRBJ2-7; V: TRBV6-5; CDR3: ASSYVLLAEYEQY
J: TRBJ1-1; V: TRBV7-2; CDR3: ASTLRTSSTEAF
J: TRBJ1-2; V: TRBV6-1; CDR3: ASREGGLDGYT
J: TRBJ1-1; V: TRBV5-1; CDR3: ASSEQGSFTEAF
J: TRBJ2-3; V: TRBV4-3; CDR3: ASSQDTGPTESVDTDTQY
J: TRBJ2-3; V: TRBV7-3; CDR3: ASRGTSENTQY
J: TRBJ2-7; V: TRBV5-1; CDR3: ASSSDVWIYEQY
J: TRBJ1-5; V: TRBV6-5; CDR3: ASSYAGTGGQPQH
J: TRBJ1-6; V: TRBV7-9; CDR3: ASSLDQGARSPLH
J: TRBJ1-6; V: TRBV6-1; CDR3: ASSEGGYDSPLH
J: TRBJ2-3; V: TRBV18; CDR3: ASSPQGSADTQY
J: TRBJ1-5; V: TRBV28; CDR3: ASSFALISNQPQH
J: TRBJ2-3; V: TRBV11-2; CDR3: ASSPLRTSLTDTQY
J: TRBJ2-7; V: TRBV19; CDR3: ASMRDSGSYEQY
J: TRBJ1-4; V: TRBV9; CDR3: ASSVDLGEREKLF
J: TRBJ2-5; V: TRBV30; CDR3: AWSVGTQETQY